The 28 T cell receptor beta chains given below trace back to one sample, sequenced in a study of cytomegalovirus exposure and HLA in healthy donors. PCR primers comprised 60 Vbeta and 13 Jbeta primers. TCRdb's table, derived via immunoSEQ multiplex PCR, lists solely in-frame clones and lacks some. Among under 250,000 clones listed, around 80% were seen once. Sequencing was done on a sample of PBMCs. The receptors originated from a woman in her thirties in good health and CMV-seropositive.

This chain uses TRBV15 with TRBJ2-7; D gene unclear. Germline CDR1 is LNHNV and CDR2 is YYDKDF (reference sequence). Deletions cut 0 bases from V and 4 bases from J, with 4 bases between. This CDR3 has 12 residues. Here the CDR3 reads CATSRDLYEQYF. CDR3 DNA: TGTGCCACCAGCAGAGATCTATACGAGCAGTACTTC.

The rearrangement links TRBV30 to TRBJ2-3; TRBD2 agrees at 7 bases. Germline lookup yields CDR1 GTSNPN and CDR2 SVGIG (reference sequence). V shed 4 bases, J shed 9 bases, and the junction held 7 bases outside the gene matches. The CDR3 sequence is 12 residues long. The CDR3 DNA sequence: TGTGCCTGGACGCCCGGGAGGCGGACGCAGTATTTT. It codes for CAWTPGRRTQYF.

V usage is TRBV4-3 and J usage is TRBJ1-4; possibly TRBD1 for D (5 bases). The germline gives CDR1 LGHNA, CDR2 YSLEER. Trimming cost V 0 bases and J 6 bases, with 11 bases left between them. The CDR3 runs to 15 residues. CDR3 DNA sequence: TGCGCCAGCAGCCAAGATAGGGTGACAGATGAAAAACTGTTTTTT. It encodes CASSQDRVTDEKLFF.

The J gene is TRBJ2-5, the V gene TRBV6-1; 9 bases line up with TRBD2. TRBJ2-7 explains the end of the DNA better; the J call may be wrong. Germline V gene data show CDR1 as MNHNS and CDR2 as SASEGT. The CDR3 is made up of 14 amino acids. In DNA, the CDR3 is TGTGCCACCCCGACTGGGACTAGCCACTACGAGCAGTACTTC. As protein: CATPTGTSHYEQYF.

This clone was found once. The chain employs TRBV6-6 and TRBJ1-1, with D perhaps matching TRBD1 (6 bases). V was clipped by 7 bases and J by 3 bases, with 21 bases between them. Germline-derived CDR1 and CDR2 are MNHNY and SVGAGI (reference sequence). The CDR3 has 16 amino acids. The CDR3: CASTDGAGEFDTEAFF. CDR3 DNA: TGTGCCAGCACCGACGGGGCAGGGGAGTTCGACACTGAAGCTTTCTTT.

This chain links TRBV27 with TRBJ2-7, with TRBD2 matching 13 bases. The V segment lost 6 bases and the J segment 4 bases; nucleotides outside the gene matches: 6. This CDR3 is 15 amino acids long. Germline V lookup: CDR1 MNHEY, CDR2 SMNVEV (reference sequence). CDR3 region: CASSKGTSGVYEQYF. The CDR3 DNA is TGTGCCAGCAGCAAAGGGACTAGCGGGGTTTACGAGCAGTACTTC.

J is TRBJ1-1 and V is TRBV11-2; D is unresolved. Germline CDR1 SGHAT, CDR2 FQNNGV. This CDR3 region has 14 residues. Deletions cut 4 bases from V and 2 bases from J, with 11 bases between. CDR3 sequence: CASSSRGSNTEAFF. The CDR3 DNA reads as TGTGCCAGCAGCTCCCGCGGGAGTAACACTGAAGCTTTCTTT.

The V call is TRBV6-6, the J call TRBJ1-4; D is perhaps TRBD1 (6 bases). CDR1 MNHNY and CDR2 SVGAGI come from the germline V gene (reference sequence). The CDR3 loop spans 13 amino acids. Deletions cut 2 bases from V and 8 bases from J, with 9 bases between. DNA of the CDR3: TGTGCCAGCAGTTACCGAGGGGGAGAAAAACTGTTTTTT. It specifies CASSYRGGEKLFF.

This chain joins TRBV18 and TRBJ1-2; TRBD1 is a possible D gene (5 bases). The CDR3 covers 16 residues. Germline V gene lookup returns CDR1 KGHSH and CDR2 LQKENI. The V gene lost 4 bases and the J gene lost 5 bases, with 20 bases spanning the gap. CDR3 sequence: CASSLLRGSSGYGYTF. CDR3 DNA sequence: TGTGCCAGCTCACTACTAAGGGGCAGCTCAGGATATGGCTACACCTTC. Combining the CDR3 with reference TRBV18 and TRBJ1-2 gives the whole variable domain NAGVMQNPRHLVRRRGQEARLRCSPMKGHSHVYWYRQLPEEGLKFMVYLQKENIIDESGMPKERFSAEFPKEGPSILRIQQVVRGDSAAYFCASSLLRGSSGYGYTFGSGTRLTVV.

This clone came up a few times. The genes are TRBV6-5 and TRBJ1-1, with 8 bases lining up with TRBD1. With 2 bases clipped from V and 9 bases from J, the junction kept 11 bases outside the gene matches. CDR3 length equals 15 residues. Germline V CDR1 and CDR2: MNHEY, SVGAGI. The DNA of the CDR3 is TGTGCCAGCAGTTACGGAAACCACAGGGGGTTTAAAGCTTTCTTT. It is translated as CASSYGNHRGFKAFF.

The chain carries TRBV4-3 and TRBJ1-4, with D possibly being TRBD1 (5 bases). The CDR3 loop spans 18 amino acids. Germline lookup yields CDR1 LGHNA and CDR2 YSLEER. Between the trimmed V and J ends, which lost 0 bases and 5 bases, there was a span of 19 bases. CDR3 DNA: TGCGCCAGCAGCCAAGATATCGGTGGGGCAGGGCCAAATGAAAAACTGTTTTTT. It encodes CASSQDIGGAGPNEKLFF.

In this sample, this clone turned up a few times. The genes are TRBV9 and TRBJ2-2; tentatively, D is TRBD1 (5 bases). The CDR3 has 16 residues. Germline CDR1 SGDLS, CDR2 YYNGEE. V shed 4 bases and J shed 3 bases, with 16 bases lying between them. CDR3 nucleotides: TGTGCCAGCAGCCGTGATATTTCAGGGCACACCGGGGAGCTGTTTTTT. Translating it yields CASSRDISGHTGELFF. Together with reference TRBV9 and TRBJ2-2, the CDR3 gives the full variable domain: DSGVTQTPKHLITATGQRVTLRCSPRSGDLSVYWYQQSLDQGLQFLIQYYNGEERAKGNILERFSAQQFPDLHSELNLSSLELGDSALYFCASSRDISGHTGELFFGEGSRLTVL.

The V call is TRBV5-1, the J call TRBJ1-1; D is uncertain. This CDR3 comprises 13 residues. Trimming took off 0 bases at V and 1 base at J, with 4 bases between the two ends. CDR1 SGHRS and CDR2 YFSETQ come from the germline V gene. The CDR3 sequence: CASSLASNTEAFF. The CDR3 nucleotides are TGCGCCAGCAGCTTGGCCTCGAACACTGAAGCTTTCTTT. The full variable domain, in which reference TRBV5-1 and TRBJ1-1 provide the parts outside the CDR3, is KAGVTQTPRYLIKTRGQQVTLSCSPISGHRSVSWYQQTPGQGLQFLFEYFSETQRNKGNFPGRFSGRQFSNSRSEMNVSTLELGDSALYLCASSLASNTEAFFGQGTRLTVV.

The chain links TRBV6-5 to TRBJ1-1; a weak D match, TRBD1 (5 bases). This CDR3 has 13 residues. CDR1 MNHEY and CDR2 SVGAGI come from the germline V gene. V gave up 8 bases and J gave up 5 bases, with 15 bases separating them. CDR3 DNA: TGTGCCAGCTCCCGGGGGGGGTGGACTGAAGCTTTCTTT. It translates to CASSRGGWTEAFF.

V gene TRBV6-5 combines with J gene TRBJ2-7; D perhaps matches TRBD1 (6 bases). V lost 5 bases and J 4 bases, leaving 15 bases between the germline ends. Looked up from germline, CDR1 is MNHEY and CDR2 is SVGAGI. The CDR3 spans 14 residues. The CDR3 sequence: CASSPTGHLYEQYF. The CDR3 nucleotides are TGTGCCAGCAGTCCCACGGGACACCTATACGAGCAGTACTTC.

Only one count was recorded for this clone. The chain links TRBV6-5 to TRBJ1-2, with 9 bases lining up with TRBD1. Germline loops: CDR1 MNHEY, CDR2 SVGAGI. Trimming at V came to 8 bases and at J to 2 bases, leaving 3 bases not matched to a gene. This CDR3 has 13 residues. This CDR3 is CASSGTGNYGYTF. CDR3 coding DNA: TGTGCCAGCTCCGGGACAGGGAACTATGGCTACACCTTC.

The CDR3 sequence: CASSVQQYSNQPQHF. The CDR3 DNA follows: TGTGCCAGCAGTGTGCAACAGTATAGCAATCAGCCCCAGCATTTT. V is TRBV2 and J is TRBJ1-5; D remains ambiguous. The CDR3 loop spans 15 amino acids. Germline V CDR1 and CDR2: SNHLY, FYNNEI. V dropped 4 bases and J dropped 0 bases, with 10 bases sitting between them.

J is TRBJ2-1 and V is TRBV5-1, with D unclear. The CDR3 sequence is 16 residues long. V shed 4 bases and J shed 1 base, with 15 bases lying between them. Germline assignment: CDR1 SGHRS and CDR2 YFSETQ. The CDR3 here is CASSPVAQESYNEQFF. CDR3 DNA: TGCGCCAGCAGCCCCGTGGCTCAAGAATCCTACAATGAGCAGTTCTTC.

The chain combines TRBV28 with TRBJ1-2; the D gene is possibly TRBD1 (5 bases). The germline V gene has CDR1 MDHEN and CDR2 SYDVKM. The V end was cut by 8 bases, the J end by 4 bases, with 8 bases between. The CDR3 contains 11 residues. DNA for the CDR3: TGTGCCAGCGGGACTTCCTATGGCTACACCTTC. This sequence encodes CASGTSYGYTF.

Of note for this clone: Other DNA sequences in the same sample also yield this CDR3. The chain has TRBV5-1 and TRBJ2-7, with TRBD1 identical over 7 bases. CDR1 SGHRS and CDR2 YFSETQ come from the germline V gene. Unmatched junction bases numbered 7, after V lost 4 bases and J lost 3 bases. CDR3 size: 14 residues. The CDR3 nucleotides read TGCGCCAGCAGCCTGGTGACAGGGAGCTACGAGCAGTACTTC. Translating gives CASSLVTGSYEQYF.

This clone has a handful of counts. The junction and the germline gene differ at one end; a read error may be behind it. This rearrangement joins TRBV5-5 to TRBJ2-4, with TRBD1 identical over 11 bases. From germline, CDR1 is SGHKS and CDR2 YYEKEE (reference sequence). This CDR3 spans 16 amino acids. Here the CDR3 reads CASSQDTGTGGNIQYF. The CDR3 bases are TGCGCCAGCAGCCAAGACACCGGGACAGGGGGAAACATTCAGTACTTC.

The gene calls are TRBV19 and TRBJ2-5, with a weak D call TRBD1 (7 bases). CDR1 and CDR2 (germline): LNHDA, SQIVND (reference sequence). The CDR3 is 16 residues long. V dropped 6 bases and J dropped 5 bases, with 22 bases sitting between them. The CDR3: CASSEGAGPHRETQYF. The CDR3 DNA sequence: TGTGCCAGTAGCGAGGGGGCGGGACCGCACCGGGAGACCCAGTACTTC.

This chain links TRBV21-1 with TRBJ1-2. TRBV21-1 is annotated as a pseudogene. The CDR3 has 14 amino acids. This chain's CDR3 is CASSSPRGVDGYTF. In nucleotides, the CDR3 is TGTGCCAGCAGCTCCCCGCGGGGGGTGGATGGCTACACCTTC.

V and J are TRBV6-6 and TRBJ2-1; tentative D call: TRBD1 (6 bases). V was clipped by 3 bases and J by 13 bases, with 19 bases between them. This CDR3 has 14 amino acids. From germline, CDR1 is MNHNY and CDR2 SVGAGI (reference sequence). Written as DNA, the CDR3 is TGTGCCAGCAGTTATTCAGACAGGTTGGGCGATCAGTTCTTC. It codes for CASSYSDRLGDQFF.

This clone was detected a few times. The genes are TRBV9 and TRBJ2-3; D is undetermined. This CDR3 region has 11 residues. Germline V gene sequence: CDR1 SGDLS, CDR2 YYNGEE. Trimming pared 3 bases from V and 5 bases from J, leaving 4 bases between. The CDR3 DNA reads TGTGCCAGCAGCGCGGGAGATACGCAGTATTTT. It specifies CASSAGDTQYF.

The rearrangement uses TRBV30 and TRBJ2-1; 7 nucleotides align to TRBD1. Germline CDR1 is GTSNPN and CDR2 is SVGIG (reference sequence). The J segment lost 0 bases and the V segment lost 5 bases, leaving 4 bases of the junction unmatched. This CDR3 has 14 amino acids. Here the CDR3 reads CAWRQGTSYNEQFF. The CDR3 bases are TGTGCCTGGCGACAGGGAACCTCCTACAATGAGCAGTTCTTC.

This chain links TRBV15 with TRBJ2-7; 8 bases map to TRBD2. Unmatched junction bases numbered 9, after V lost 5 bases and J lost 6 bases. Germline V lookup: CDR1 LNHNV, CDR2 YYDKDF (reference sequence). The CDR3 is made up of 14 amino acids. CDR3 residues: CATSSRRGGSEQYF. CDR3 DNA sequence: TGTGCCACCAGCTCCAGACGGGGGGGGTCCGAGCAGTACTTC.

J is TRBJ1-1 and V is TRBV2, with no clear D. The germline V gene encodes CDR1 SNHLY and CDR2 FYNNEI. The CDR3 covers 15 residues. V was trimmed by 3 bases and J by 4 bases, leaving 15 bases between them. CDR3 in DNA: TGTGCCAGCAGTGATAGAGGGAGCGGAGTCACTGAAGCTTTCTTT. It codes for CASSDRGSGVTEAFF.